This TCR beta chain came from a study of T cells in Graves' hyperthyroidism and ophthalmopathy. The germline V gene encodes CDR1 WNHNN and CDR2 SYGVQD (reference sequence). The junction had 4 bases not matched to a gene; V was cut back by 0 bases and J by 2 bases. This CDR3 comprises 15 residues. For this clonotype: Its antigen remains unidentified.

Authors of the study amplified TCR beta CDR3 regions from RNA transcripts. HTBI primers were used for first-round RT-PCR of the TCR CDR3. TCRdb reprocessed the multiplex PCR reads via MiXCR and lists one record per CDR3 protein. Of roughly 500,000 distinct CDR3 sequences in the sample, roughly 45% were seen once. Findings and limits, study-wide: Prediction of ophthalmopathy progression came a median roughly 6.7 months pre-onset.

The sample was peripheral blood or thyroid tissue (not recorded which). This chain links TRBV10-1 with TRBJ2-7, with TRBD2 identical over 7 bases. This clonotype originated in an adult woman with Graves' disease, either hyperthyroidism or ophthalmopathy (not recorded which). The CDR3 protein is CASSESTGTTYEQYF. The CDR3 nucleotides read TGCGCCAGCAGTGAGTCGACCGGGACTACCTACGAGCAGTACTTC.